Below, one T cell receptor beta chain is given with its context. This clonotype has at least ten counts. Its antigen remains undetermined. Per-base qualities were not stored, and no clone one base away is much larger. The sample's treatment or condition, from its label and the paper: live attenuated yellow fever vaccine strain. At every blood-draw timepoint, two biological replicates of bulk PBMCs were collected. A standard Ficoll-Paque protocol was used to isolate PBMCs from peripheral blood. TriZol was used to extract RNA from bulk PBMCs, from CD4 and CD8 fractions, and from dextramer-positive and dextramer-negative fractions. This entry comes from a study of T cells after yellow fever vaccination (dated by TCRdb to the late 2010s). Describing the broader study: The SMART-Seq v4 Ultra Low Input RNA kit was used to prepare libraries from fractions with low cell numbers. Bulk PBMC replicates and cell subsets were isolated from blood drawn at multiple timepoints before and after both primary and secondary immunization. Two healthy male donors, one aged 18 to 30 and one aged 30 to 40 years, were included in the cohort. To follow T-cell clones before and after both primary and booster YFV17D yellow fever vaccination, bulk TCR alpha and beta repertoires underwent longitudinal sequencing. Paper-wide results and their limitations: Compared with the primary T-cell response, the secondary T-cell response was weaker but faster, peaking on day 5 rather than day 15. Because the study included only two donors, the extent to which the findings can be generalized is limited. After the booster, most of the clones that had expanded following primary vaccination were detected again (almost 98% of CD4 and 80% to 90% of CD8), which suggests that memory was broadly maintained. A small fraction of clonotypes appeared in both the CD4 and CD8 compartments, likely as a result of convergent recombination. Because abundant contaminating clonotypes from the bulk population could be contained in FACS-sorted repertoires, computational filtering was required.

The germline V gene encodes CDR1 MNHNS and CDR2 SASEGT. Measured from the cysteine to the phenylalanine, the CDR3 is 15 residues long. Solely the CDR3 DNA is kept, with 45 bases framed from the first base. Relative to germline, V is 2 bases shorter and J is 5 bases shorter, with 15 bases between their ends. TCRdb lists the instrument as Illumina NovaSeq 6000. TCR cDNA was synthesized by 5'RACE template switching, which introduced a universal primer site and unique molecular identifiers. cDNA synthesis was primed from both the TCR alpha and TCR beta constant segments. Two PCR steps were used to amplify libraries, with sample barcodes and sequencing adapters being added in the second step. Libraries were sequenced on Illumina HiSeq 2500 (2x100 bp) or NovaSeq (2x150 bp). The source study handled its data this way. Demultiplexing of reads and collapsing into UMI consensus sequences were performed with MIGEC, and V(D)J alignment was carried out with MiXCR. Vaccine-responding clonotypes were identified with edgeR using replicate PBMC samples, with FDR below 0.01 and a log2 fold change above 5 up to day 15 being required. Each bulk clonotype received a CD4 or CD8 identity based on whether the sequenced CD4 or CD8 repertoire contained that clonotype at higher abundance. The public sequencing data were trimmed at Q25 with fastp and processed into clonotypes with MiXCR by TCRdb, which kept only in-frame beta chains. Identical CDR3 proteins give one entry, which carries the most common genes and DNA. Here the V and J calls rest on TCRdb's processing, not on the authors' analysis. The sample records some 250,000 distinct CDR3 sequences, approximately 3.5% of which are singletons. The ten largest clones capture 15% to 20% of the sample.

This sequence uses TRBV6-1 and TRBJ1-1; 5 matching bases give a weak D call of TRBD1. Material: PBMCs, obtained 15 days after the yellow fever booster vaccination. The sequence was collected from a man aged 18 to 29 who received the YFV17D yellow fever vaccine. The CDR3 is CASSEMRQGRTEAFF. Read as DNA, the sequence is TGTGCCAGCAGTGAAATGCGGCAGGGTAGGACTGAAGCTTTCTTT.